This T cell receptor beta chain was identified in a study of blood T cell repertoires in COVID-19. In the study overall: COVID-19 samples, acute and convalescent, were from the United States, Italy and Spain. Nucleic acid was either cDNA or gDNA, and it came from T cells, B-cell-depleted T cells, or PBMCs.

Germline V lookup: CDR1 KGHSH, CDR2 LQKENI. V was clipped by 0 bases and J by 5 bases; unmatched bases: 9. CDR3 length: 16 residues. As handled by the study authors: The authors estimated nucleated cell counts from reference gene primer amplification. This table comes from immunoSEQ multiplex PCR, and its TCRdb copy is limited to in-frame clones, with some not included. That table furnishes V, J and clone size, whereas the DNA furnished D and trimming. In the table there are under 90,000 clones, approximately 88% of which are singletons. The V and J genes are TRBV18 and TRBJ1-1, with TRBD1 identical over 7 bases. The specimen was peripheral blood. This clonotype was sampled from a man in his fifties or sixties with acute or convalescent COVID-19. CDR3: CASSPPGQLSVTEAFF. The DNA of the CDR3 is TGTGCCAGCTCACCACCGGGACAGCTGTCGGTAACTGAAGCTTTCTTT.